What follows are 20 T cell receptor beta chains derived from one specimen sequenced in a study of molecular identifiers for immune sequencing clone quantification. In TCRdb, the PCR reads were re-called with MiXCR into one record per CDR3 protein. In the table there are over 70,000 distinct CDR3 sequences, around a quarter of which are singletons. Input material: naive CD8+ T cells from blood, with Jurkat cell RNA spiked in. The subset: FACS-sorted CD8+CD4-CCR7+CD45RA+ naive T cells. The receptors shown here come from a human donor in good health. Some libraries in this study had Jurkat cell RNA spiked in.

This clonotype was seen only once. The chain links TRBV7-8 to TRBJ2-1; D is perhaps TRBD2 (5 bases). Germline V CDR1 and CDR2: SGHVS, FQNEAQ. V was trimmed by 5 bases and J by 13 bases, leaving 15 bases between them. There are 12 residues in the CDR3. The DNA of the CDR3 is TGTGCCAGCAGCCCAGACTACAATAAACAGTTCTTC. Its protein product is CASSPDYNKQFF.

This clonotype was counted between two and nine times. The rearrangement uses TRBV20-1 and TRBJ2-3, with 11 bases identical to TRBD2. Germline values: CDR1 DFQATT, CDR2 SNEGSKA (reference sequence). The CDR3 is made up of 15 amino acids. The J segment lost 0 bases and the V segment lost 1 base, leaving 0 bases of the junction unmatched. Here the CDR3 DNA reads TGCAGTGCTAGAGGGACTAGCGGGAGCACAGATACGCAGTATTTT. Protein product: CSARGTSGSTDTQYF.

Points on this clonotype: A read error is possible here, since a much larger clone lies one base away. Because it lacks the conserved phenylalanine or tryptophan at the end, this CDR3 is likely a read error. The chain is built from TRBV11-2 and TRBJ2-1, with a tentative D call TRBD1 (6 bases). The CDR3 has 15 residues. The V and J ends lost 6 bases and 0 bases respectively, with 12 bases between them. The germline V gene encodes CDR1 SGHAT and CDR2 FQNNGV. CDR3 nucleotides: TGTGCCAGCAGACCGGGACAAAGCTCCTACAATGAGCAGTTCTTA. Its translation is CASRPGQSSYNEQFL.

This clonotype was observed at least ten times. The chain carries TRBV23-1 and TRBJ2-5, with D uncertain. TRBV23-1 is placed among ORFs of uncertain function. The CDR3 length is 14 residues. Trimming pared 4 bases from V and 0 bases from J, leaving 9 bases between. The CDR3 region has the DNA TGCGCCAGCAGTCTCGACGAGTACCAAGAGACCCAGTACTTC. Encoded protein: CASSLDEYQETQYF.

This clonotype showed up many times. The chain is built from TRBV15 and TRBJ2-3, with 9 bases fitting TRBD2. Germline V gives CDR1 LNHNV, CDR2 YYDKDF (reference sequence). There are 16 residues in the CDR3. After removal of 5 bases from V and 4 bases from J, the junction contained 10 bases not matched to a gene. As DNA, the CDR3 is TGTGCCACCAGCTATGAAGAGCGGGGGGATTCAGATACGCAGTATTTT. It yields the protein CATSYEERGDSDTQYF.

With regard to this clonotype: This clone may be a read error of a much larger clone one base away. The chain carries TRBV5-1 and TRBJ2-5; D may be TRBD1 or TRBD2 (6 bases each). The germline gives CDR1 SGHRS, CDR2 YFSETQ. The ends were cut back, 0 bases at V and 5 bases at J, with 14 bases in the middle. This CDR3 region has 15 residues. The CDR3 DNA follows: TGCGCCAGCAGCTTGGACGGGGGCAACCGGGAGACCCAGTACTTC. This encodes CASSLDGGNRETQYF.

This clonotype was seen more than once but under ten times. J is TRBJ2-3 and V is TRBV19; 12 bases align to TRBD2. This CDR3 contains 15 residues. Unmatched junction bases numbered 4, after V lost 5 bases and J lost 4 bases. Germline CDR1 and CDR2: LNHDA and SQIVND (reference sequence). CDR3 residues: CASSFWTSGADTQYF. The CDR3 bases are TGTGCCAGTAGTTTTTGGACTAGCGGGGCAGATACGCAGTATTTT.

This clonotype was found many times. DNA of the CDR3: TGTGCCAGCAGCCCGTGGACTAGCGGGAGGTTTCGGGAGCAGTACTTC. Translating it yields CASSPWTSGRFREQYF. The genes are TRBV5-4 and TRBJ2-7; TRBD2 aligns across 14 bases. Germline trimming cut 4 bases from V and 7 bases from J; bases unmatched to any gene: 10. CDR3 length: 16 residues. Germline V lookup: CDR1 SGHNT, CDR2 YYREEE (reference sequence).

As concerns this clonotype: Since a much larger clone is just one base distant, this may be a read error. Since the CDR3 does not end with the conserved phenylalanine or tryptophan, this likely comes from a read error. The V and J genes are TRBV19 and TRBJ1-5; D is undetermined. The CDR3 has 15 amino acids. V dropped 7 bases and J dropped 0 bases, with 13 bases sitting between them. The germline CDR1 and CDR2 sequences are LNHDA and SQIVND (reference sequence). The CDR3 bases are TGTGCCAGTACCCCGACCGACTATAGCAATCAGCCCCAGCATTTA. Its translation is CASTPTDYSNQPQHL.

This clonotype came up many times. V is TRBV7-9 and J is TRBJ2-3; 10 bases fit TRBD2. V trimming: 5 bases; J trimming: 1 base; junction bases outside the gene matches: 3. Germline values: CDR1 SEHNR, CDR2 FQNEAQ (reference sequence). CDR3 length: 15 amino acids. The CDR3 loop reads CASSKGTSGTDTQYF. The DNA for the CDR3 is TGTGCCAGCAGCAAAGGGACTAGCGGCACAGATACGCAGTATTTT.

There are many counts of this clonotype. The J gene is TRBJ1-1, the V gene TRBV6-1; D remains ambiguous. V dropped 7 bases and J dropped 11 bases, with 17 bases sitting between them. Germline values: CDR1 MNHNS, CDR2 SASEGT. The CDR3 is made up of 12 amino acids. In DNA, the CDR3 is TGTGCCAGCATCGACGAATTGAGGGTCGCTTTCTTT. The encoded protein is CASIDELRVAFF.

As for this clonotype: Since a much larger clone is just one base distant, this may be a read error. This sequence joins TRBV13 and TRBJ2-3, with D possibly being TRBD2 (6 bases). Germline V gene sequence: CDR1 PRHDT, CDR2 FYEKMQ (reference sequence). Trimming stripped 8 bases from V and 0 bases from J, with 12 bases between. This CDR3 has 14 amino acids. In DNA form, the CDR3 reads TGTGCCAGCCGGGAGTCGCCAAGCACAGATACGCAGTATTTT. It specifies CASRESPSTDTQYF.

This clonotype was observed many times. This chain joins TRBV7-3 and TRBJ2-5; D uncertain. This CDR3 has 13 amino acids. In germline, CDR1 is SGHTA, CDR2 FQGTGA. V was shortened by 3 bases and J by 0 bases, with 5 bases between the two germline ends. This CDR3 reads CASSFSHQETQYF. The CDR3 DNA sequence: TGTGCCAGCAGCTTCTCGCACCAAGAGACCCAGTACTTC.

This clonotype was seen a handful of times. The rearrangement joins TRBV27 to TRBJ2-3; TRBD1 agrees at 8 bases. Germline V gives CDR1 MNHEY, CDR2 SMNVEV (reference sequence). V gave up 4 bases and J gave up 5 bases; unmatched junction bases: 11. The CDR3 length is 16 residues. The CDR3 region is CASSSRDRFPLDTQYF. The CDR3 region has the DNA TGTGCCAGCAGTTCCCGGGACAGGTTCCCTTTAGATACGCAGTATTTT.

In its sample, this clonotype was seen many times. The gene calls are TRBV7-9 and TRBJ2-1; D unclear. The CDR3 is made up of 12 amino acids. Germline CDR1 SEHNR, CDR2 FQNEAQ (reference sequence). The V and J ends lost 5 bases and 6 bases respectively, with 8 bases between them. CDR3 residues: CASSPPGNEQFF. The CDR3 bases are TGTGCCAGCAGCCCCCCGGGCAATGAGCAGTTCTTC.

With respect to this clonotype: One end of the junction varies from germline; a read error may be responsible. This sequence joins TRBV12-3 or TRBV12-4 and TRBJ2-3; possible D gene TRBD1, 6 bases. CDR3 length: 14 amino acids. CDR3 nucleotides: TGTGCCAGCAGTCCCACAGGGTCCGCAGATATGCAGTATTTC. Protein: CASSPTGSADMQYF.

In the case of this clonotype: With a much larger clone just one base away, this may be a read error. The chain uses TRBV19 and TRBJ2-7; 9 bases are a match to TRBD2. The CDR3 sequence is 15 residues long. CDR1 LNHDA and CDR2 SQIVND come from the germline V gene (reference sequence). CDR3: CTSSSRVAGVYEQYF. The CDR3 nucleotides are TGTACCAGTAGTTCCCGGGTAGCGGGGGTCTACGAGCAGTACTTC.

The rearrangement joins TRBV4-1 to TRBJ2-7; 11 bases align to TRBD1. The CDR3 sequence is 16 residues long. From germline, CDR1 is MGHRA and CDR2 YSYEKL. The ends lost 0 bases at V and 9 bases at J; junction bases unmatched: 10. CDR3 region: CASSQDLGQGAGAQYF. The CDR3 DNA follows: TGCGCCAGCAGCCAAGATTTAGGACAGGGGGCCGGGGCGCAGTACTTC.

This clonotype appeared a few times. The chain carries TRBV5-6 and TRBJ2-5; D is unresolved. Germline values: CDR1 SGHDT, CDR2 YYEEEE. The CDR3 loop spans 14 amino acids. Trimming left V 4 bases short and J 1 base short, with 11 bases between. In DNA form, the CDR3 reads TGTGCCAGCAGCGGCCCCAACTCCCAAGAGACCCAGTACTTC. Translation: CASSGPNSQETQYF.

With respect to this clonotype: A much larger clone differs by one base, so this may be a read error. The V gene is TRBV28, the J gene TRBJ1-1; weak D call: TRBD1 (6 bases). This CDR3 has 14 amino acids. The germline V gene has CDR1 MDHEN and CDR2 SYDVKM. DNA of the CDR3: TGTGCCAGCAGTTCGACAGGCATGAACACTGGAGCTTTCTTT. Translation gives CASSSTGMNTGAFF.